The clone carrying this TCR beta chain came up once. The entry originates in a study of sequential checkpoint blockade in melanoma. In the study overall: Randomization was 1:1 between first-line nivolumab→ipilimumab and ipilimumab→nivolumab. Both treatment sequences were followed by maintenance nivolumab.

The ends were cut back, 7 bases at V and 2 bases at J, with 5 bases in the middle. The CDR3 is 10 residues long. CDR1 and CDR2 (germline): DFQATT, SNEGSKA (reference sequence). Only in-frame clones appear in the TCRdb table, and some are missing; sequencing was by immunoSEQ multiplex PCR. This sample has 20,000 to 25,000 clones; more than 75% occur once, and the top ten carry around a tenth. Specified treatment: randomized to nivolumab then ipilimumab (arm A) or the reverse (arm B). Patients had received no earlier DNA-damaging chemotherapy. Sequenced here: CD8+ T cells sorted from blood (inferred from file names), sampled from a patient given nivolumab and ipilimumab in sequence. The origin of this receptor is a human donor with melanoma. This chain links TRBV20-1 with TRBJ1-2; no firm D call. The CDR3 region has the DNA TGCAGTGTAGAAAACTATGGCTACACCTTC. This sequence encodes CSVENYGYTF.